This TCR beta chain was identified in a study of shared clonotypes between healthy human individuals. General observations from the study: Researchers found naive subsets generally carried larger estimated richness than memory subsets.

The investigators split CD4+ cells into a CD45RA+ naive subset and a CD45RA-negative memory subset. Trimming took 3 bases from V and 9 from J, leaving 14 bases between them. Germline lookup yields CDR1 LNHDA and CDR2 SQIVND (reference sequence). The CDR3 has 14 residues. At the deep level, the assay was run. In the original processing: Junction-only immunoSEQ data arrived without quality scores, meaning filtering differed. Libraries were prepared by immunoSEQ multiplex PCR; TCRdb keeps only in-frame clonotypes and omits some of them. The D gene and trimming were derived from the DNA, and the V and J assignments and clone size from that table. The sample has 1,100,000 or so clones, approximately 80% seen once; the top ten hold 0.52%. Worth noting for this clone: Its antigen is not identified.

This receptor was taken from a man younger than 35 in good health. Some clones in this sample may be carry-over from other donors' samples. The sample comprised memory CD4+ T cells from PBMCs. Subset defined: CD45RA-negative fraction. The chain links TRBV19 to TRBJ1-4, with a tentative D call TRBD1 (5 bases). The CDR3 bases are TGTGCCAGTAGTATTGGGGGGACCGCTCAAAAACTGTTTTTT. It is translated as CASSIGGTAQKLFF.